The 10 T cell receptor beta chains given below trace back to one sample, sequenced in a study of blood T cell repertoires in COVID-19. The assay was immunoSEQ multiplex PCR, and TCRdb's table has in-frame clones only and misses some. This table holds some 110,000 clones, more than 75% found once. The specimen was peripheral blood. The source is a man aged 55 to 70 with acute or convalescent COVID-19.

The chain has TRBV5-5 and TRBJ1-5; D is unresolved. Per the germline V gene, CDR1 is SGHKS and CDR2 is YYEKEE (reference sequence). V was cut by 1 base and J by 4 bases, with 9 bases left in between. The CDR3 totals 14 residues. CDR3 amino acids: CASSLIPTNQPQHF. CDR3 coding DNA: TGTGCCAGCAGCTTGATTCCGACTAATCAGCCCCAGCATTTT.

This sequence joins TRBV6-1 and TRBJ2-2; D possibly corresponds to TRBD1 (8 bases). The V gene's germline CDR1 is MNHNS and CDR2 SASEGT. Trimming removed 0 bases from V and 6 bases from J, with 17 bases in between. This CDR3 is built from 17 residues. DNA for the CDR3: TGTGCCAGCAGTGAAGCCACAGGGGGAGGGTGGTCCGGGGAGCTGTTTTTT. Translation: CASSEATGGGWSGELFF.

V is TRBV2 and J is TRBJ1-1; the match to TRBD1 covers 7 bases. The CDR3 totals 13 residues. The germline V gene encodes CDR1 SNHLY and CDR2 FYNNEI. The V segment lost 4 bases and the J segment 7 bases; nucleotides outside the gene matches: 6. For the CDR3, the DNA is TGTGCCAGCAGTGTATTCCGGGACAGTGAAGCTTTCTTT. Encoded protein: CASSVFRDSEAFF. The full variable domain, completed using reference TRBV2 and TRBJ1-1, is EPEVTQTPSHQVTQMGQEVILRCVPISNHLYFYWYRQILGQKVEFLVSFYNNEISEKSEIFDDQFSVERPDGSNFTLKIRSTKLEDSAMYFCASSVFRDSEAFFGQGTRLTVV.

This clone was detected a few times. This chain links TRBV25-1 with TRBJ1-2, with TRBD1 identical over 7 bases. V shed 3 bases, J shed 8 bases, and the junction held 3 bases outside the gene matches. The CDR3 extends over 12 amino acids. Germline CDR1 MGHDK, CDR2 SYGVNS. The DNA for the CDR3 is TGTGCCAGCAGTGACGCGGGACAGGGCTACACCTTC. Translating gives CASSDAGQGYTF.

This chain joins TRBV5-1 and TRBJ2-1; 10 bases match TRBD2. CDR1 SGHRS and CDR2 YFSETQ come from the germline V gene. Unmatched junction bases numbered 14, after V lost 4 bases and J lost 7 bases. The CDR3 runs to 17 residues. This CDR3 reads CASSNEVAGGGRNEQFF. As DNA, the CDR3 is TGCGCCAGCAGCAACGAAGTAGCGGGAGGAGGACGTAATGAGCAGTTCTTC. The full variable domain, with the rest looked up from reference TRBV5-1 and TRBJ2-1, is KAGVTQTPRYLIKTRGQQVTLSCSPISGHRSVSWYQQTPGQGLQFLFEYFSETQRNKGNFPGRFSGRQFSNSRSEMNVSTLELGDSALYLCASSNEVAGGGRNEQFFGPGTRLTVL.

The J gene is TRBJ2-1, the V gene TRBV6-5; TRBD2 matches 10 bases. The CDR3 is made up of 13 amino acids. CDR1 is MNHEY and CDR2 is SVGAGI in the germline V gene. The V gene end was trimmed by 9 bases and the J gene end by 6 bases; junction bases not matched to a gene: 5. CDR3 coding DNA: TGTGCCAGTGGAGCGGGAGGGGGCAATGAGCAGTTCTTC. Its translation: CASGAGGGNEQFF.

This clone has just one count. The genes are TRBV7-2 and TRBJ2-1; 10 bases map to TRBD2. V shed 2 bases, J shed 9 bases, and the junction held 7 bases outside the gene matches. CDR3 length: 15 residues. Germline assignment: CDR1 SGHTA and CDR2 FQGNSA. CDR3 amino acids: CASSLLAGVIVEQFF. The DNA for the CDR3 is TGTGCCAGCAGCTTACTAGCGGGAGTCATTGTTGAGCAGTTCTTC. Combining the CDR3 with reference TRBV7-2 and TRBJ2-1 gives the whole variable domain GAGVSQSPSNKVTEKGKDVELRCDPISGHTALYWYRQSLGQGLEFLIYFQGNSAPDKSGLPSDRFSAERTGGSVSTLTIQRTQQEDSAVYLCASSLLAGVIVEQFFGPGTRLTVL.

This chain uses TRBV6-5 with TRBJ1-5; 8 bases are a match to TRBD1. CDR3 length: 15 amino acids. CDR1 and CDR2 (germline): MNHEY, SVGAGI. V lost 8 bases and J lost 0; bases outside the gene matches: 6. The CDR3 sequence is CASYRGRISNQPQHF. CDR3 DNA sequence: TGTGCCAGCTACAGGGGGAGGATTAGCAATCAGCCCCAGCATTTT.

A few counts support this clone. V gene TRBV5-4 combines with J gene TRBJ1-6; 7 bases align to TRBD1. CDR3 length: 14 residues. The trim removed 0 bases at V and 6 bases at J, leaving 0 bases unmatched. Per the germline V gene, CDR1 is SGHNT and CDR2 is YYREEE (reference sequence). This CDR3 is CASSLGQGNSPLHF. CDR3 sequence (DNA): TGTGCCAGCAGCTTGGGACAGGGTAATTCACCCCTCCACTTT.

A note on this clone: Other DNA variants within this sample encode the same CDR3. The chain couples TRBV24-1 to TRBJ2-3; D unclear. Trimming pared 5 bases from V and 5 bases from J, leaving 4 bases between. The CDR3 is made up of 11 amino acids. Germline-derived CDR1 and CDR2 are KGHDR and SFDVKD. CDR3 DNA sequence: TGTGCCACCAGTGTAATAGATACGCAGTATTTT. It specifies CATSVIDTQYF.